The clone carrying this T cell receptor beta chain was counted only a few times. As yet, its antigen is unknown. V lost 6 bases, J lost 6 bases, and 14 bases lay in between. This CDR3 spans 13 amino acids. Germline-derived CDR1 and CDR2 are LNHDA and SQIVND (reference sequence). PCR amplification relied on 60 Vbeta primers (plus 13 Jbeta primers). TCRdb's copy holds only in-frame clones and misses some; the assay was immunoSEQ multiplex PCR. The sample consists of around 200,000 clones, approximately 80% of them appearing once. The data were taken from a study of cytomegalovirus exposure and HLA in healthy donors. Overall study results and limits: Most TCR sequences were uncommon, yet certain public TCRs appeared in many donors. Near-uniform donor sequencing depth was presumed by presence/absence analyses. Testing in vitro showed a few CMV-associated chains specific for CMV antigens. Immune exposure information comprised only CMV serostatus.

This receptor was identified in a woman in her 40s in good health and CMV-seronegative. This chain connects TRBV19 to TRBJ1-1; D not certain. Material: PBMCs. The CDR3: CASSLGQIAEAFF. CDR3 in DNA: TGTGCCAGTAGCCTTGGGCAGATCGCTGAAGCTTTCTTT.